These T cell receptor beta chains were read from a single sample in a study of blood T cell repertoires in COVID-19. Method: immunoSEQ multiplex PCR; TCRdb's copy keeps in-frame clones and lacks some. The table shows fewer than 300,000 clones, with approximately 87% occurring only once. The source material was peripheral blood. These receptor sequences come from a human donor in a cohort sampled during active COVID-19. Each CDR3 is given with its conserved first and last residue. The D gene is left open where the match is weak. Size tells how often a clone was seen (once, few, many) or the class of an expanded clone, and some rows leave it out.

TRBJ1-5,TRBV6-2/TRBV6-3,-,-,TGTGCCAGCAGTTACCCCAGTTTCGGGGGCAATCAGCCCCAGCATTTT,CASSYPSFGGNQPQHF
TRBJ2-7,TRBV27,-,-,TGTGCCAGCTCCCTGAGAGGGTCCTACGAGCAGTACTTC,CASSLRGSYEQYF
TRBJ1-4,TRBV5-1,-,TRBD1,TGCGCCAGCAGCCCGCAGGACAGGGACGATGAAAAACTGTTTTTT,CASSPQDRDDEKLFF
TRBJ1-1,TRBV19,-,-,TGTGCCAGTAGTAGACCCCGGGGAAAGAACACTGAAGCTTTCTTT,CASSRPRGKNTEAFF
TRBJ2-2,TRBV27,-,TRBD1,TGTGCCAGCAGTTTGACAGGGGGGGAGACCGGGGAGCTGTTTTTT,CASSLTGGETGELFF
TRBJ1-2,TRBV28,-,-,TGTGCCAGCAGTCGGCCCGGGGAACCGGGATATGGCTACACCTTC,CASSRPGEPGYGYTF
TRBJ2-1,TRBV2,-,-,TGTGCCAGCAGTGTTCAGCGCAGACCGAGCTCCTACAATGAGCAGTTCTTC,CASSVQRRPSSYNEQFF
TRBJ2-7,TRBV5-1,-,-,TGCGCCAGCAGCTTGCGTAACGAGCAGTACTTC,CASSLRNEQYF
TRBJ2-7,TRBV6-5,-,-,TGTGCCAGCAGTTACGGCGGGGCCGACTACGAGCAGTACTTC,CASSYGGADYEQYF
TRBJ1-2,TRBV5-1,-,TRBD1,TGCGCCAGCAGCTTGACAGGGGCTCGGTATGGCTACACCTTC,CASSLTGARYGYTF
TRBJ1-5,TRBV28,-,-,TGTGCCAGCAGTTTACGTCAGCCCCAGCATTTT,CASSLRQPQHF
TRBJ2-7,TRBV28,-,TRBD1,TGTGCCAGCAACAATCCTTGGACAGGGGGTTCCTACGAGCAGTACTTC,CASNNPWTGGSYEQYF
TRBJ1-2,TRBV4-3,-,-,TGCGCCAGCAGCCAAGAACCGAGAGGGAACTATGGCTACACCTTC,CASSQEPRGNYGYTF
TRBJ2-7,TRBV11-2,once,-,TGTGCCAGCAGCACAGATCAGGCCAGGGTCTACGAGCAGTACTTC,CASSTDQARVYEQYF
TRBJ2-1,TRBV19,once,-,TGTGCCAGTAGTCGCTCCAGTGTGACAGTCGCCTACAATGAGCAGTTCTTC,CASSRSSVTVAYNEQFF
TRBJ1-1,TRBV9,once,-,TGTGCCAGCAGCTCGACAGTGTTGAACACTGAAGCTTTCTTT,CASSSTVLNTEAFF
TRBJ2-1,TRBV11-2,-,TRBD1,TGTGCCAGCAGCTCTGACAGGGGCTATGAGCAGTTCTTC,CASSSDRGYEQFF
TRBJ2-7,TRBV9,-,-,TGTGCCCGCAGCGGGGGGGACAGGGGTCGGTACGAGCAGTACTTC,CARSGGDRGRYEQYF
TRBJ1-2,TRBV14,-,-,TGTGCCAGCAGCCAAGATCCAGCGGGAGCTAACTATGGCTACACCTTC,CASSQDPAGANYGYTF
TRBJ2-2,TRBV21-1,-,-,TGTGCCAGCAGCCACAGACAGGGGAGTTGGTCCGGGGAGCTGTTTTTT,CASSHRQGSWSGELFF
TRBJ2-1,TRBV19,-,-,TGTGCCAGCAACGGGATGTTGGGTGAGCAGTTCTTC,CASNGMLGEQFF
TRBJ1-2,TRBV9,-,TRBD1,TGTGCCAGCAGCGTTCGTCCCGGGACAGGGTCAGGCTATGGCTACACCTTC,CASSVRPGTGSGYGYTF
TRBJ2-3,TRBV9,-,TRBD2,TGTGCCAGCAGCGTGGGACTAGCGGTTCCCACTAGCACAGATACGCAGTATTTT,CASSVGLAVPTSTDTQYF
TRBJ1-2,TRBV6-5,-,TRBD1,TGTGCCAGCAGCCTGAAGGACAGGATCTATGGCTACACCTTC,CASSLKDRIYGYTF
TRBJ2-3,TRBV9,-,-,TGTGCCAGCAGCGTAGCCCCCAGGACAGATACGCAGTATTTT,CASSVAPRTDTQYF
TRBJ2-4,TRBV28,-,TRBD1,TGTGCCAGCAGCACCATGGACAGGGGTTCGCACATTCAGTACTTC,CASSTMDRGSHIQYF
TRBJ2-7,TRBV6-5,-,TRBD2,TGTGCCAGCAGTCCAAGCGGGAGGGCAATCTACGAGCAGTACTTC,CASSPSGRAIYEQYF
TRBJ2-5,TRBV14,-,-,TGTGCCAGCAGCCAAGAACTAACGGGGACCCAGTACTTC,CASSQELTGTQYF
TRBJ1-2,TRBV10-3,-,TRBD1,TGTGCCATCACCGGACAGGGGCAGAAGGATGGCTACACCTTC,CAITGQGQKDGYTF
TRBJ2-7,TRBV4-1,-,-,TGCGCCAGCAGCCAACAGGGGTCCTACGAGCAGTACTTC,CASSQQGSYEQYF
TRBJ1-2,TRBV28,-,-,TGTGCCAGCAGTTTTAAGGACTTCTCCTATGGCTACACCTTC,CASSFKDFSYGYTF
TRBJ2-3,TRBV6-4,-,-,TGTGCCAGCAGTCAGGGTGGTACGCAGTATTTT,CASSQGGTQYF
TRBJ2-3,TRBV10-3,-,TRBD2,TGTGCCATCAGTGAGGCGGGACTAGTCAGCGCAGATACGCAGTATTTT,CAISEAGLVSADTQYF
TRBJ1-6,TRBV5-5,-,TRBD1,TGTGCCAGCAGCTTGTCTGGGACAGGGGGTTCACCCCTCCACTTT,CASSLSGTGGSPLHF
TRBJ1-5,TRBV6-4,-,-,TGTGCCACTCAGAGGGATCAGCCCCAGCATTTT,CATQRDQPQHF
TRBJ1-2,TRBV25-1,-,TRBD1,TGTGCCAGCAGTGGACAGGGGTGGAACTATGGCTACACCTTC,CASSGQGWNYGYTF
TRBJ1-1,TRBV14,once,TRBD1,TGTGCCAGCAGCCGACAGGGTATCACTGAAGCTTTCTTT,CASSRQGITEAFF
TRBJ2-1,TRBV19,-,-,TGTGCCAGTAACCATTTGGGCGGGGATGAGCAGTTCTTC,CASNHLGGDEQFF
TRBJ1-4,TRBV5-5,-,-,TGTGCCAGCAGCTTGACAGGCCCCACTAATGAAAAACTGTTTTTT,CASSLTGPTNEKLFF
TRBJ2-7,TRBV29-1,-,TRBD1,TGCAGCGTCGCAGGAGGACAGGCGTTTACCTACGAGCAGTACTTC,CSVAGGQAFTYEQYF
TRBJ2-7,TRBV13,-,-,TGTGCCAGCAGCTTGGGACTTCTCTCCTACGAGCAGTACTTC,CASSLGLLSYEQYF
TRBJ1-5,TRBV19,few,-,TGTGCCAGTAGTAACGGGTTCCTCAATCAGCCCCAGCATTTT,CASSNGFLNQPQHF
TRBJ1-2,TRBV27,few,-,TGTGCCAGCAGTTCCCTCGACCTGGGGAGTGGCTATGGCTACACCTTC,CASSSLDLGSGYGYTF
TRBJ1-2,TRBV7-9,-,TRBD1,TGTGCCAGCAGCTTAGGGGACAGGGTATCCACCTTC,CASSLGDRVSTF
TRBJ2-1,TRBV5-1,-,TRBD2,TGCGCCAGCAGCTCCTCTGGGACTAGCGGGGGCCGTGAGCAGTTCTTC,CASSSSGTSGGREQFF
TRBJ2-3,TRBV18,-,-,TGTGCCAGCTCACCTCCGGGGAGGCGGGGCACAGATACGCAGTATTTT,CASSPPGRRGTDTQYF
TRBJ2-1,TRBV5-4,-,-,TGTGCCAGCAGCTTGGGCGGGGCGGGGGCCACCTACAATGAGCAGTTCTTC,CASSLGGAGATYNEQFF
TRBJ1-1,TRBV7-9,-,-,TGTGCCAGCAGCTTATCCAGGGTGAACACTGAAGCTTTCTTT,CASSLSRVNTEAFF